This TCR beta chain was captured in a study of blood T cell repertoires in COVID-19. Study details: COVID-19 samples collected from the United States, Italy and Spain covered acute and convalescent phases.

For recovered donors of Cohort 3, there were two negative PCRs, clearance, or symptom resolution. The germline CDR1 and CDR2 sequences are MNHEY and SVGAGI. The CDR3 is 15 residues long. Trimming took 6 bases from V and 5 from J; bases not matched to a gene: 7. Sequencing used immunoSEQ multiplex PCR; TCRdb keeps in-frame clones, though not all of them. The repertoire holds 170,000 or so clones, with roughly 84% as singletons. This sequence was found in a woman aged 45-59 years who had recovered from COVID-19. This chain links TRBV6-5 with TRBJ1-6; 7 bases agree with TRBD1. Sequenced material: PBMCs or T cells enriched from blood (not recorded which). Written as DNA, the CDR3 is TGTGCCAGCAGGAGGGGGACAGCCGATAATTCACCCCTCCACTTT. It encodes CASRRGTADNSPLHF.